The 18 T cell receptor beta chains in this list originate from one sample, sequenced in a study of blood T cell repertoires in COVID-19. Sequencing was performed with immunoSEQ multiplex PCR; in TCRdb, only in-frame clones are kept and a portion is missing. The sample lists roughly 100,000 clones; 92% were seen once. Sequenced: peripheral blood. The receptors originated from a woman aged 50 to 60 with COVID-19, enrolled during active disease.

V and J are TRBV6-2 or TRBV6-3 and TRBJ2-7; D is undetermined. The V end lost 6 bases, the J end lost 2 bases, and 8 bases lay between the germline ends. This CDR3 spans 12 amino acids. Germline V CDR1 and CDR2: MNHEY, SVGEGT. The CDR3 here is CASSSDTYEQYV. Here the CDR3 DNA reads TGTGCCAGCAGCTCCGACACCTACGAGCAGTACGTC.

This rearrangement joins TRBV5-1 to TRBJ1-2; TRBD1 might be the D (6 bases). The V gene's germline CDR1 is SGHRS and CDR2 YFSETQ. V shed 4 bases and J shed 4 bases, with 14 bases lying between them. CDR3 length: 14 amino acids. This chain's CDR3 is CASSPDSFRYGYTF. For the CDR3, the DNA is TGCGCCAGCAGCCCGGACAGCTTTCGCTATGGCTACACCTTC.

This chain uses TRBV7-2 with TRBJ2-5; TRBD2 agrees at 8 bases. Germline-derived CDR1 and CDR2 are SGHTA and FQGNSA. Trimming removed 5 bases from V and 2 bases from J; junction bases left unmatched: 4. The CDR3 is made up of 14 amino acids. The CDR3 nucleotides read TGTGCCAGCAGCCACAAGCGGGGGCAAGAGACCCAGTACTTC. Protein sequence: CASSHKRGQETQYF.

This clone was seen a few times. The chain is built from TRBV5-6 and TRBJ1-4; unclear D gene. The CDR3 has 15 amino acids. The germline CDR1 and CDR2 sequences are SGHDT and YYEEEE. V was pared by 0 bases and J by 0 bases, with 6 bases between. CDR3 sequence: CASSLVTSTNEKLFF. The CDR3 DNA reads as TGTGCCAGCAGCTTGGTAACTTCAACTAATGAAAAACTGTTTTTT. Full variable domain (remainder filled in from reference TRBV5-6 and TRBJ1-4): DAGVTQSPTHLIKTRGQQVTLRCSPKSGHDTVSWYQQALGQGPQFIFQYYEEEERQRGNFPDRFSGHQFPNYSSELNVNALLLGDSALYLCASSLVTSTNEKLFFGSGTQLSVL.

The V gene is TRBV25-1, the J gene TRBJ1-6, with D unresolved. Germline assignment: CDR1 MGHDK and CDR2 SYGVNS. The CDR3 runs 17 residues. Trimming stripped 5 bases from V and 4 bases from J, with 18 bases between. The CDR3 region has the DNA TGTGCCAGCAGTTTACGACGCCGGGGTGGATATAATTCACCCCTCCACTTT. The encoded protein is CASSLRRRGGYNSPLHF.

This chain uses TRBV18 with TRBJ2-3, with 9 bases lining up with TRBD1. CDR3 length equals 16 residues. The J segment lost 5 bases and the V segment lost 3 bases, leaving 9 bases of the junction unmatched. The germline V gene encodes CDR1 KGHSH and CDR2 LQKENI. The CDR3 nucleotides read TGTGCCAGCTCACCTACGGGGACAGGGAGGGAAGATACGCAGTATTTT. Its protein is CASSPTGTGREDTQYF.

CDR3 in DNA: TGTGCCTGGAAGGGATTCCGCGCGGGGGGACCTTTTTACAATGAGCAGTTCTTC. It is translated as CAWKGFRAGGPFYNEQFF. This chain uses TRBV30 with TRBJ2-1; 8 nucleotides align to TRBD2. Unmatched junction bases numbered 18, after V lost 4 bases and J lost 4 bases. The CDR3 contains 18 residues. Per germline, CDR1 GTSNPN and CDR2 SVGIG (reference sequence).

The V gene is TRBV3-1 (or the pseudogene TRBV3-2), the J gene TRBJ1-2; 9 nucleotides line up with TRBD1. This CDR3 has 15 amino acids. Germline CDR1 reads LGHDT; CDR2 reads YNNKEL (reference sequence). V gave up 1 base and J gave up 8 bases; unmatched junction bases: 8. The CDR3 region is CASSQGQGGWTGYTF. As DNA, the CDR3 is TGTGCCAGCAGCCAAGGACAGGGGGGGTGGACGGGCTACACCTTC.

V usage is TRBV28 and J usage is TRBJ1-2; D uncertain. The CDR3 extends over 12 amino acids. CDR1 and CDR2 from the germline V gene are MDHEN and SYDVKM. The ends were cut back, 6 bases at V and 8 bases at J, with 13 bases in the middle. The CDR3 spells CASRNLADGYTF. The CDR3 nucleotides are TGTGCCAGCAGGAATTTAGCCGACGGCTACACCTTC.

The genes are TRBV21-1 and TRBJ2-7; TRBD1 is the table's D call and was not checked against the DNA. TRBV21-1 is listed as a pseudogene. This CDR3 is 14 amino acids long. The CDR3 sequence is CASSKETDSTGAYV. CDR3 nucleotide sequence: TGTGCCAGCAGCAAAGAGACAGATAGTACGGGTGCGTACGTC.

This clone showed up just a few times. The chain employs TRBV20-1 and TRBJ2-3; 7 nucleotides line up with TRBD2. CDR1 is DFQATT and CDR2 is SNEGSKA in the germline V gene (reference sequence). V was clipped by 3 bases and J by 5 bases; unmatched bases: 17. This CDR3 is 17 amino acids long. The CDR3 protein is CSASGVLLARGRDTQYF. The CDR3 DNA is TGCAGTGCTAGTGGGGTCTTACTAGCGCGTGGCAGAGATACGCAGTATTTT.

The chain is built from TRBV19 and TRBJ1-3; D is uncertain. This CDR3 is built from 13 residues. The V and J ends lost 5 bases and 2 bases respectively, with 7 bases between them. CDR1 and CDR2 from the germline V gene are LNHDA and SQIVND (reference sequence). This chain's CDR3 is CASSSGAGNTIYF. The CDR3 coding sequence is TGTGCCAGTAGTTCCGGGGCTGGAAACACCATATATTTT. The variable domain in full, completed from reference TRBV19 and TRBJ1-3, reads DGGITQSPKYLFRKEGQNVTLSCEQNLNHDAMYWYRQDPGQGLRLIYYSQIVNDFQKGDIAEGYSVSREKKESFPLTVTSAQKNPTAFYLCASSSGAGNTIYFGEGSWLTVV.

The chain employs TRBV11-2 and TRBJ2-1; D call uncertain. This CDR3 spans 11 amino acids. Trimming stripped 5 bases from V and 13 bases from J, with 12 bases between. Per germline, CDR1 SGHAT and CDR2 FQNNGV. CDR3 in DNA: TGTGCCAGCAGCCCTTCCTTCGTCCAGTTCTTC. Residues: CASSPSFVQFF.

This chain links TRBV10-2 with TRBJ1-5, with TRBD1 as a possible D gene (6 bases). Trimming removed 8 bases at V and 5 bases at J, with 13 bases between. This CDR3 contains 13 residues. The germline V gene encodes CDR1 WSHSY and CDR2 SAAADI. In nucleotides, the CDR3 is TGCGCCAGCCTAGACAGGATCCATCAGCCCCAGCATTTT. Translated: CASLDRIHQPQHF.

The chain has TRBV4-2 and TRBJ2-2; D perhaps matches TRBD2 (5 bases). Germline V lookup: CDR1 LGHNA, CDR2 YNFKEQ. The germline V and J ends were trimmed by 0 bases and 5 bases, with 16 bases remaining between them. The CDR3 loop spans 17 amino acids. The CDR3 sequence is CASSQEGASGWTGELFF. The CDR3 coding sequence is TGTGCCAGCAGCCAAGAGGGCGCCTCGGGGTGGACCGGGGAGCTGTTTTTT.

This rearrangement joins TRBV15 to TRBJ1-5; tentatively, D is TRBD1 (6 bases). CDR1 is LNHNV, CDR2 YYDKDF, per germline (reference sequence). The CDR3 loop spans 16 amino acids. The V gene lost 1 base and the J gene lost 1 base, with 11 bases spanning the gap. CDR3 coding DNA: TGTGCCACCAGCAGAGTTGAACAGGGAAGCAATCAGCCCCAGCATTTT. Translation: CATSRVEQGSNQPQHF.

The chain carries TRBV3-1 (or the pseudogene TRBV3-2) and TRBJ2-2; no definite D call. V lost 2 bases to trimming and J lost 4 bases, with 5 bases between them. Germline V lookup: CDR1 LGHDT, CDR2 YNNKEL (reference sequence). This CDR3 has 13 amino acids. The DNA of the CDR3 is TGTGCCAGCAGCCAAACCGGCACCGGGGAGCTGTTTTTT. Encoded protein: CASSQTGTGELFF.

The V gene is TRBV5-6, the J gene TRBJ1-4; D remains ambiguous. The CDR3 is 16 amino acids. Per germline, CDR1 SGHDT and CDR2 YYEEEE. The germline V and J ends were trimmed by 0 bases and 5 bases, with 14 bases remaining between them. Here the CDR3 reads CASSLVGGWINEKLFF. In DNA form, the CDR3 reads TGTGCCAGCAGCTTGGTGGGCGGGTGGATCAATGAAAAACTGTTTTTT.